This T cell receptor (beta chain) originates from a study of blood T cell repertoires in COVID-19. Study overall: The United States, Italy and Spain were the sources of the acute and convalescent COVID-19 samples.

Study processing details: Quantification of nucleated cells was approximated via reference gene primer amplification. Method: immunoSEQ multiplex PCR; TCRdb's copy keeps in-frame clones and lacks some. The D gene and trimming were derived from the DNA, and the V and J assignments and clone size from that table. The table has more than 25,000 clones, 85% to 95% seen once; the top ten hold approximately 4%. With V trimmed by 1 base and J by 11 bases, 4 bases remained unmatched. From germline, CDR1 is SGHVS and CDR2 FQNEAQ. This CDR3 comprises 12 residues. The sample comprised peripheral blood. The sequence derives from a human donor with active COVID-19. The donor label of this sample is uncertain. The chain has TRBV7-8 and TRBJ2-7, with 8 bases identical to TRBD1. CDR3 loop: CASSLVSDREYF. Here the CDR3 DNA reads TGTGCCAGCAGCTTAGTATCGGACAGGGAGTACTTC. Full variable domain (rest looked up from reference TRBV7-8 and TRBJ2-7): GAGVSQSPRYKVAKRGQDVALRCDPISGHVSLFWYQQALGQGPEFLTYFQNEAQLDKSGLPSDRFFAERPEGSVSTLKIQRTQQEDSAVYLCASSLVSDREYFGPGTRLTVT.